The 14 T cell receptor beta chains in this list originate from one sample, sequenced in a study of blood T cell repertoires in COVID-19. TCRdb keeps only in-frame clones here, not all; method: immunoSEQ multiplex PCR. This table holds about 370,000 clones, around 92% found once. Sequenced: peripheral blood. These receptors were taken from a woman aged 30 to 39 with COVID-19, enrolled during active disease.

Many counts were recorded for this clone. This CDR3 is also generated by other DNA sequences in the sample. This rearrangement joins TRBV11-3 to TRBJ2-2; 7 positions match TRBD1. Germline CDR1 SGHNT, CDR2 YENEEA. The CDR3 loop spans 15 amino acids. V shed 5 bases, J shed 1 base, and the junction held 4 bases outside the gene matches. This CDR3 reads CASSPGTENTGELFF. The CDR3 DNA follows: TGTGCCAGCAGCCCCGGGACAGAGAACACCGGGGAGCTGTTTTTT.

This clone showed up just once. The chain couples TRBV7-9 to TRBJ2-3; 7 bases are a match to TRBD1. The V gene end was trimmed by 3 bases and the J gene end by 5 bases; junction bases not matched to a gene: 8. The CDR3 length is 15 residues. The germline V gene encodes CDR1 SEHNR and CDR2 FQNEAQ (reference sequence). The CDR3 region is CASSFFRGQGDTQYF. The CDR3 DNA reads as TGTGCCAGCAGCTTTTTTAGGGGGCAGGGAGATACGCAGTATTTT. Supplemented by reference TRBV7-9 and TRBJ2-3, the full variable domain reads DTGVSQNPRHKITKRGQNVTFRCDPISEHNRLYWYRQTLGQGPEFLTYFQNEAQLEKSRLLSDRFSAERPKGSFSTLEIQRTEQGDSAMYLCASSFFRGQGDTQYFGPGTRLTVL.

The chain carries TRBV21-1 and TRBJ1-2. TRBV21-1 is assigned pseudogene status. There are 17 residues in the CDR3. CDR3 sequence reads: CASTQPEARDSNYGYTF. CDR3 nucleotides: TGTGCCAGCACCCAACCCGAGGCCAGGGACTCTAACTATGGCTACACCTTC.

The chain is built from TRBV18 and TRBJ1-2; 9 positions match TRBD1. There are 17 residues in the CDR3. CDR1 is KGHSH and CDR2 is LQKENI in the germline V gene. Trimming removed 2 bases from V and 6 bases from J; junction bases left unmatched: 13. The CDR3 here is CASSPIRGQGPRDGYTF. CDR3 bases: TGTGCCAGCTCACCAATAAGGGGACAGGGCCCAAGGGATGGCTACACCTTC.

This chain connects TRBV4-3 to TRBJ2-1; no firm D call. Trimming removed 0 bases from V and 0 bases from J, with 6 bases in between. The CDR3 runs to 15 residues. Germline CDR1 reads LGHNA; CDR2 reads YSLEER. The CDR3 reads CASSQDTVSYNEQFF. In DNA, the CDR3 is TGCGCCAGCAGCCAAGACACGGTCTCCTACAATGAGCAGTTCTTC.

The CDR3 nucleotides are TGTGCCAGCAGCTTACAGCTAGAAGTGCCAGATACGCAGTATTTT. It is translated as CASSLQLEVPDTQYF. This chain links TRBV7-2 with TRBJ2-3; D is undetermined. The V gene's germline CDR1 is SGHTA and CDR2 FQGNSA. This CDR3 contains 15 residues. Trimming left V 2 bases short and J 4 bases short, with 13 bases between.

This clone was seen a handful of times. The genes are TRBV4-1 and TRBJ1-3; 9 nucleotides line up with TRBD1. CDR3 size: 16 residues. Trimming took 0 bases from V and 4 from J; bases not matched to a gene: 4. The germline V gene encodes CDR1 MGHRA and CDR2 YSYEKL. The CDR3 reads CASSQDMGTGGNTIYF. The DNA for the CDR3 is TGCGCCAGCAGCCAAGATATGGGGACAGGGGGAAACACCATATATTTT.

CDR3 sequence reads: CASSYGTGEAFF. For the CDR3, the DNA is TGTGCCAGCAGTTATGGGACAGGGGAAGCTTTCTTT. V is TRBV6-5 and J is TRBJ1-1; 9 bases line up with TRBD1. Germline CDR1 and CDR2: MNHEY and SVGAGI. V trimming: 3 bases; J trimming: 8 bases; junction bases outside the gene matches: 1. The CDR3 runs 12 residues.

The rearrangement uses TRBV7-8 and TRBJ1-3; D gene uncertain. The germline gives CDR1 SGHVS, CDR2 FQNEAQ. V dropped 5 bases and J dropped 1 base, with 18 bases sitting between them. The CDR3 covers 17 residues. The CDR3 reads CASSLGLLTRSGNTIYF. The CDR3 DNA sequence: TGTGCCAGCAGCCTCGGACTGCTGACGAGGTCTGGAAACACCATATATTTT.

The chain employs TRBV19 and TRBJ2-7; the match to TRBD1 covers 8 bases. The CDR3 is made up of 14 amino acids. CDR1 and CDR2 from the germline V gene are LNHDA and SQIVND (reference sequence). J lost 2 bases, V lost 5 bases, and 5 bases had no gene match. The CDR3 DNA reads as TGTGCCAGTAGTGTCGGACAGGGAGCCTACGAGCAGTACTTC. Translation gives CASSVGQGAYEQYF.

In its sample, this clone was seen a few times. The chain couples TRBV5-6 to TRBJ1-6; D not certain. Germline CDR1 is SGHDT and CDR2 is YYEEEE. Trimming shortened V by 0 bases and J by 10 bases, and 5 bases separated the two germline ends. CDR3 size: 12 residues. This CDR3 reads CASSLVASPLHF. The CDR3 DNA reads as TGTGCCAGCAGCTTGGTAGCCTCACCCCTCCACTTT.

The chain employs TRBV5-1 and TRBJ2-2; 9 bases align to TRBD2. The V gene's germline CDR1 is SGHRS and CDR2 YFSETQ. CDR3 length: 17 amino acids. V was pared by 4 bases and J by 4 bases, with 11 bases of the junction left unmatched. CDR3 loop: CASSLRAGGHGTGELFF. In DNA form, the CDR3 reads TGCGCCAGCAGCCTTCGGGCGGGGGGGCATGGCACCGGGGAGCTGTTTTTT.

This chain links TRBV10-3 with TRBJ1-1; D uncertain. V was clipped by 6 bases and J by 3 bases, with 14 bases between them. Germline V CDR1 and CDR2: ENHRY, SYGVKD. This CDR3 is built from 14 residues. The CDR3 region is CAISGAGSDTEAFF. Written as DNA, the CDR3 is TGTGCCATCAGCGGAGCCGGGAGTGACACTGAAGCTTTCTTT.

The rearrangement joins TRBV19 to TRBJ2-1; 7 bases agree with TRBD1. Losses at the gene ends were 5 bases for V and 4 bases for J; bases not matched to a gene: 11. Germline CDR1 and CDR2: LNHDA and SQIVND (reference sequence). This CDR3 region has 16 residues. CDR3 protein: CASSFSPVQGYNEQFF. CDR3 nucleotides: TGTGCCAGTAGTTTTTCTCCTGTACAGGGGTACAATGAGCAGTTCTTC. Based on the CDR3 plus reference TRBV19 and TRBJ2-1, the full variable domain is DGGITQSPKYLFRKEGQNVTLSCEQNLNHDAMYWYRQDPGQGLRLIYYSQIVNDFQKGDIAEGYSVSREKKESFPLTVTSAQKNPTAFYLCASSFSPVQGYNEQFFGPGTRLTVL.